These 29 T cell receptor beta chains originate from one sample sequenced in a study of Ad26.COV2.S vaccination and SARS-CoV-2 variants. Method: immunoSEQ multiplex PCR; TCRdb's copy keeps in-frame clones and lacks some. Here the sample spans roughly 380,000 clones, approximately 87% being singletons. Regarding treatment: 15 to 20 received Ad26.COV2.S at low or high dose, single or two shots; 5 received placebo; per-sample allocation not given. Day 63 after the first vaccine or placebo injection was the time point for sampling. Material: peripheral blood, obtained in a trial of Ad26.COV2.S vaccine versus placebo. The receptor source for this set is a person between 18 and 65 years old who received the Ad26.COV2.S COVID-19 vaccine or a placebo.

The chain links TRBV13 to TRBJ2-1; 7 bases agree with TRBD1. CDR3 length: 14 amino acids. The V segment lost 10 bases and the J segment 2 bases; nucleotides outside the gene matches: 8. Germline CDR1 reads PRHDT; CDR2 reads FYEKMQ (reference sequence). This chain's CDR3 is CATTEDRTYNEQFF. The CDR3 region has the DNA TGTGCCACGACTGAGGACAGGACCTACAATGAGCAGTTCTTC.

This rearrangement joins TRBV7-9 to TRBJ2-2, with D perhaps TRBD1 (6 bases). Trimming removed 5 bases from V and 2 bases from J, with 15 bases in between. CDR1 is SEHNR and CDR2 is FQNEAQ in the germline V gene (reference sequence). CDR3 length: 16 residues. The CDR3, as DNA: TGTGCCAGCAGCCCCGGACAGAGTTTTAACACCGGGGAGCTGTTTTTT. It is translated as CASSPGQSFNTGELFF.

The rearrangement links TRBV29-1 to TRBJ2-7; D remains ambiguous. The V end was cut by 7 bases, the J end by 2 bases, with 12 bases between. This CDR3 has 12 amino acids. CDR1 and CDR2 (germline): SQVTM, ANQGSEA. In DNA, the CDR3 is TGCAGCGCCGAAGCGACCCCCTACGAGCAGTACTTC. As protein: CSAEATPYEQYF.

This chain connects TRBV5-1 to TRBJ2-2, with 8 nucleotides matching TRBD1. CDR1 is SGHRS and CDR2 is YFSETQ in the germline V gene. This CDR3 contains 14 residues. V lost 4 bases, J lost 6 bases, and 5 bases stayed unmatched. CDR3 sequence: CASSRQGAAGELFF. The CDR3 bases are TGCGCCAGCAGCAGGCAGGGGGCGGCCGGGGAGCTGTTTTTT.

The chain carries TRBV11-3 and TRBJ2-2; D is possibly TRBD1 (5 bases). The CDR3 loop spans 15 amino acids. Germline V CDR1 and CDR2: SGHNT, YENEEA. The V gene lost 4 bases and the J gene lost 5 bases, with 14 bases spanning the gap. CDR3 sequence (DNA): TGTGCCAGCAGCTCTAGGGGCGGTCCGACCGGGGAGCTGTTTTTT. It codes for CASSSRGGPTGELFF.

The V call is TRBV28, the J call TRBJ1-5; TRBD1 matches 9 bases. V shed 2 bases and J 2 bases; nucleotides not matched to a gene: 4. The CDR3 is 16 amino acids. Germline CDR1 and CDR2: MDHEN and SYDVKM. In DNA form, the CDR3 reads TGTGCCAGCAGTTTACCCGGGGACAGGGGCAATCAGCCCCAGCATTTT. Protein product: CASSLPGDRGNQPQHF. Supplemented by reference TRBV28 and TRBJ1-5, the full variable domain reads DVKVTQSSRYLVKRTGEKVFLECVQDMDHENMFWYRQDPGLGLRLIYFSYDVKMKEKGDIPEGYSVSREKKERFSLILESASTNQTSMYLCASSLPGDRGNQPQHFGDGTRLSIL.

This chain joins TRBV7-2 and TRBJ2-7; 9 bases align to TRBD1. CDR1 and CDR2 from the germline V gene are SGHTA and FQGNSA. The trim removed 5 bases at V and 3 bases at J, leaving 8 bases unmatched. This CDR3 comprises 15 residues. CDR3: CASSTTGTGYYEQYF. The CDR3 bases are TGTGCCAGCAGCACTACCGGGACAGGGTACTACGAGCAGTACTTC.

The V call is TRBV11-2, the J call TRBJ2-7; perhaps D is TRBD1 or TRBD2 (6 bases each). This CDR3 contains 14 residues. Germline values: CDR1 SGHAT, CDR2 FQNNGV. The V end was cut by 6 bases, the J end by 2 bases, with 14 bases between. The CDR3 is CASRTGARTYEQYF. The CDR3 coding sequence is TGTGCCAGCAGGACGGGGGCCAGAACCTACGAGCAGTACTTC.

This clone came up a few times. The CDR3 DNA sequence: TGTGCCAGCAGTTTGGGGGTAACTTTGGTTGAGCAGTTCTTC. This encodes CASSLGVTLVEQFF. The chain joins TRBV27 to TRBJ2-1; D possibly matches TRBD1 or TRBD2 (5 bases each). V gave up 3 bases and J gave up 9 bases, with 15 bases separating them. This CDR3 comprises 14 residues. Germline CDR1 is MNHEY and CDR2 is SMNVEV (reference sequence).

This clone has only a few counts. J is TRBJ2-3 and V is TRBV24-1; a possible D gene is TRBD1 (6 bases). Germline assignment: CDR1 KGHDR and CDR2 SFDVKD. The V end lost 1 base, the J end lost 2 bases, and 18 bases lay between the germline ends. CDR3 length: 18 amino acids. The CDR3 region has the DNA TGTGCCACCAGTGATTTCGCCCGGGACACCAGCAACACAGATACGCAGTATTTT. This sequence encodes CATSDFARDTSNTDTQYF.

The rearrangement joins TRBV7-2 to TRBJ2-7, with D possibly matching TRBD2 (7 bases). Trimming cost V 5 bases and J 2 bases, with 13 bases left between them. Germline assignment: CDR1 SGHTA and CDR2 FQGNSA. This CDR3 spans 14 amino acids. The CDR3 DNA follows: TGTGCCAGCAGCCTATGGGGGGGGCCCTACGAGCAGTACTTC. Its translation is CASSLWGGPYEQYF.

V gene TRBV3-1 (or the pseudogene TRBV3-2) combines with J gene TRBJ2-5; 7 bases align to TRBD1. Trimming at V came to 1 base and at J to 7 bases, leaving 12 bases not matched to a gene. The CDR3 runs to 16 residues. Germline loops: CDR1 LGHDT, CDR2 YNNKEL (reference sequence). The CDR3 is CASSQGQGRLPGTQYF. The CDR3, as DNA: TGTGCCAGCAGCCAAGGACAGGGCCGGCTTCCGGGGACCCAGTACTTC.

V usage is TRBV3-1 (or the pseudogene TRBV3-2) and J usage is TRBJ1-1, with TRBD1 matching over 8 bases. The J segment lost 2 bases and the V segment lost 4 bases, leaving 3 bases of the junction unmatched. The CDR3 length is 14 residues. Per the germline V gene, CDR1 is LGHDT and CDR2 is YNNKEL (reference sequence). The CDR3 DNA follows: TGTGCCAGCAGCCGACAGGGGACAAACACTGAAGCTTTCTTT. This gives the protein CASSRQGTNTEAFF.

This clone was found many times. The CDR3 region is CASSFTPGFDQPQHF. The DNA of the CDR3 is TGCGCCAGCAGCTTTACACCGGGGTTCGACCAGCCCCAGCATTTT. The chain couples TRBV5-1 to TRBJ1-5; D remains unclear. CDR3 length: 15 residues. V dropped 2 bases and J dropped 7 bases, with 16 bases sitting between them. Germline V gene data show CDR1 as SGHRS and CDR2 as YFSETQ.

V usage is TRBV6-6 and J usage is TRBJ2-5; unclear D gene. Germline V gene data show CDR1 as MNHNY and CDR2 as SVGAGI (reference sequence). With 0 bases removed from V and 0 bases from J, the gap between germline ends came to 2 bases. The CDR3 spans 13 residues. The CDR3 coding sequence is TGTGCCAGCAGTTACTCACACCAAGAGACCCAGTACTTC. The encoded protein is CASSYSHQETQYF.

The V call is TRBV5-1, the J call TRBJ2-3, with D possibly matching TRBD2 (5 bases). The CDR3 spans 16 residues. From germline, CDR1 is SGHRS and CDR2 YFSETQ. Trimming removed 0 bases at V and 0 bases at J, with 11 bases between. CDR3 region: CASSLADGESTDTQYF. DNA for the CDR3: TGCGCCAGCAGCTTGGCCGACGGGGAAAGCACAGATACGCAGTATTTT.

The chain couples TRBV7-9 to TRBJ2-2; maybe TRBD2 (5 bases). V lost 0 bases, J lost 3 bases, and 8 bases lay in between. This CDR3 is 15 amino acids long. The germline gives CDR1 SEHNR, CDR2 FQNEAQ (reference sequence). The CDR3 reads CASSLAGSYTGELFF. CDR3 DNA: TGTGCCAGCAGCTTAGCAGGGAGTTACACCGGGGAGCTGTTTTTT. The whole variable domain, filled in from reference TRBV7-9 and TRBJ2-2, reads DTGVSQNPRHKITKRGQNVTFRCDPISEHNRLYWYRQTLGQGPEFLTYFQNEAQLEKSRLLSDRFSAERPKGSFSTLEIQRTEQGDSAMYLCASSLAGSYTGELFFGEGSRLTVL.

The CDR3 DNA follows: TGTGCCACCAACCGGGACTTCGTTTACAATGAGCAGTTCTTC. It codes for CATNRDFVYNEQFF. The rearrangement links TRBV7-8 to TRBJ2-1, with D perhaps TRBD2 (6 bases). This CDR3 spans 14 amino acids. CDR1 and CDR2 (germline): SGHVS, FQNEAQ. The V and J ends lost 10 bases and 4 bases respectively, with 17 bases between them. Full variable domain (outside the CDR3, taken from reference TRBV7-8 and TRBJ2-1): GAGVSQSPRYKVAKRGQDVALRCDPISGHVSLFWYQQALGQGPEFLTYFQNEAQLDKSGLPSDRFFAERPEGSVSTLKIQRTQQEDSAVYLCATNRDFVYNEQFFGPGTRLTVL.

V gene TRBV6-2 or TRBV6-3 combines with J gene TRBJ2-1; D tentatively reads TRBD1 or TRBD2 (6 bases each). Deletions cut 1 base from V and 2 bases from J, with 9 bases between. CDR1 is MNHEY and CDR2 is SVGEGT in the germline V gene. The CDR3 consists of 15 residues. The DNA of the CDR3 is TGTGCCAGCAGTTACTGGGGGGCGGCCTACAATGAGCAGTTCTTC. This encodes CASSYWGAAYNEQFF.

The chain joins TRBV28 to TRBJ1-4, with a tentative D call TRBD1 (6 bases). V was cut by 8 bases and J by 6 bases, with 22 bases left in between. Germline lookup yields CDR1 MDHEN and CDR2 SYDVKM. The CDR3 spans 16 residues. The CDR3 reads CASERDTGYNYEKLFF. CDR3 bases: TGTGCCAGCGAACGGGACACCGGATACAACTATGAAAAACTGTTTTTT. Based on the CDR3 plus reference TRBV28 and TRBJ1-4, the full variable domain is DVKVTQSSRYLVKRTGEKVFLECVQDMDHENMFWYRQDPGLGLRLIYFSYDVKMKEKGDIPEGYSVSREKKERFSLILESASTNQTSMYLCASERDTGYNYEKLFFGSGTQLSVL.

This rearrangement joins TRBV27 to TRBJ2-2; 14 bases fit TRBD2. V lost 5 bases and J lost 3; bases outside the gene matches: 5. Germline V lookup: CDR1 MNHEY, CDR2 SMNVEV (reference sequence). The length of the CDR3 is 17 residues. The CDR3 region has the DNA TGTGCCAGCAGTGCCGGGACTAGCGGGGGCTACACCGGGGAGCTGTTTTTT. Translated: CASSAGTSGGYTGELFF.

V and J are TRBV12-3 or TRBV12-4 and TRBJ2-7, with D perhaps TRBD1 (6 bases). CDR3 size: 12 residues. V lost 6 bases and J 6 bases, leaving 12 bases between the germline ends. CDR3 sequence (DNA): TGTGCCAGCAGACGGCAGGGGCCCGAGCAGTACTTC. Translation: CASRRQGPEQYF.

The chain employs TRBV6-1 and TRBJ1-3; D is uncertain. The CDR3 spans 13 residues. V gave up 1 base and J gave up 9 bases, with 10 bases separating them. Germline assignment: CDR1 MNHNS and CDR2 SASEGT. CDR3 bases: TGTGCCAGCAGTGAAGTGGGAGCAATCACCATATATTTT. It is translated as CASSEVGAITIYF.

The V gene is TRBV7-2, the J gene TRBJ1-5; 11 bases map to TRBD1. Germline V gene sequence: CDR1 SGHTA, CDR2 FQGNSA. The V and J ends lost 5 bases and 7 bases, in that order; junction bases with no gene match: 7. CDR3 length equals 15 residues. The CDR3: CASSPGQGAGQPQHF. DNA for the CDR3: TGTGCCAGCAGCCCCGGACAGGGGGCAGGGCAGCCCCAGCATTTT.

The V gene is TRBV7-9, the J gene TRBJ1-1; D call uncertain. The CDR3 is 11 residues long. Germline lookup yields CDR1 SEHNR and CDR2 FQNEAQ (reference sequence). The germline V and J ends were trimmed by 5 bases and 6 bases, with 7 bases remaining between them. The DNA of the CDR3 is TGTGCCAGCAGCAGCAGAGCTGAAGCTTTCTTT. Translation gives CASSSRAEAFF.

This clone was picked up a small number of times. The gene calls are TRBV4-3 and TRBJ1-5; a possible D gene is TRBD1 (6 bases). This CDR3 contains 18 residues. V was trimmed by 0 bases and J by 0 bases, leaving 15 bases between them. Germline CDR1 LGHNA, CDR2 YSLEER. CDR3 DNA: TGCGCCAGCAGCCAAGATTTAGGGGGGTGGAATAGCAATCAGCCCCAGCATTTT. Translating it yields CASSQDLGGWNSNQPQHF.

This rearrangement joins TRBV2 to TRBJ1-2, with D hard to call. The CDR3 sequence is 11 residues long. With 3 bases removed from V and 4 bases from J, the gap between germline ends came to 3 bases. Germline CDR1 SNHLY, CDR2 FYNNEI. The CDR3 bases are TGTGCCAGCAGTGACACCTATGGCTACACCTTC. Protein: CASSDTYGYTF.

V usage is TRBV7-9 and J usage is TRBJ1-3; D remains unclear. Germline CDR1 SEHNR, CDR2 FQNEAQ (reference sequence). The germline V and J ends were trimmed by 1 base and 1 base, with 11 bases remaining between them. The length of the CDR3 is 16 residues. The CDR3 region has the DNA TGTGCCAGCAGCTTAGGTGGGATGTCATCTGGAAACACCATATATTTT. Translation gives CASSLGGMSSGNTIYF. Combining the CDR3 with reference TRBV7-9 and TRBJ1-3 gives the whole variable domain DTGVSQNPRHKITKRGQNVTFRCDPISEHNRLYWYRQTLGQGPEFLTYFQNEAQLEKSRLLSDRFSAERPKGSFSTLEIQRTEQGDSAMYLCASSLGGMSSGNTIYFGEGSWLTVV.

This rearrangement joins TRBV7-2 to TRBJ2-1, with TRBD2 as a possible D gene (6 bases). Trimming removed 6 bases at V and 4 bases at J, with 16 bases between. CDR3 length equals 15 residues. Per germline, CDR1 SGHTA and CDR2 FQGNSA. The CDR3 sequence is CASSRTLEGYNEQFF. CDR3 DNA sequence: TGTGCCAGCAGTCGCACGTTGGAGGGATACAATGAGCAGTTCTTC.